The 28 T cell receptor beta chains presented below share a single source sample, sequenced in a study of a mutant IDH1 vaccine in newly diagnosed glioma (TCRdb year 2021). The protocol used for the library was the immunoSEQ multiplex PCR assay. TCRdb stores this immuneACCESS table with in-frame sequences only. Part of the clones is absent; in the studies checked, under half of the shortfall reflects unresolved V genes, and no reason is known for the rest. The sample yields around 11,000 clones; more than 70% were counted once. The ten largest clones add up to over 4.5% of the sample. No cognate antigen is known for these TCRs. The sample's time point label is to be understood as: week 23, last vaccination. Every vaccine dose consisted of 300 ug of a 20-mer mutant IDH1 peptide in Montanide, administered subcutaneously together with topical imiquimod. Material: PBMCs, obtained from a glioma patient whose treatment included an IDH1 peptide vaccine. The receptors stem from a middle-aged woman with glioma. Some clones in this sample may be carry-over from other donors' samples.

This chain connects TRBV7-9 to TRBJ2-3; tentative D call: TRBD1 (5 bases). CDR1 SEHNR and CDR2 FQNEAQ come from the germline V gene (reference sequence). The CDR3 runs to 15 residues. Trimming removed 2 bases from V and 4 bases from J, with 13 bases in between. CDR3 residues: CASSLSRVGADTQYF. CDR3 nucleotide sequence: TGTGCCAGCAGCTTAAGCAGGGTAGGGGCAGATACGCAGTATTTT.

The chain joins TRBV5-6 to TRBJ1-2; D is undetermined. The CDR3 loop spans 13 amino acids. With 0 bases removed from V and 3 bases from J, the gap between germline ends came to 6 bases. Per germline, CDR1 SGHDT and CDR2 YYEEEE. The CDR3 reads CASSLGTDYGYTF. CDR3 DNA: TGTGCCAGCAGCTTGGGTACGGACTATGGCTACACCTTC.

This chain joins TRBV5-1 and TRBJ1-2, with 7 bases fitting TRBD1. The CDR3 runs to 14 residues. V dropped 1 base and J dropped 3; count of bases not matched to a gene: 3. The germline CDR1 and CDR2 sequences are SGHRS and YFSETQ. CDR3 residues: CASSLNRGDYGYTF. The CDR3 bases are TGCGCCAGCAGCTTGAACAGGGGAGACTATGGCTACACCTTC.

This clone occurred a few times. CDR3 DNA sequence: TGTGCCAGCAGACAGGGGGCCTCGGGCTACACCTTC. This gives the protein CASRQGASGYTF. The gene calls are TRBV2 and TRBJ1-2, with 9 bases aligning to TRBD1. This CDR3 contains 12 residues. The germline gives CDR1 SNHLY, CDR2 FYNNEI. Trimming removed 6 bases from V and 8 bases from J; junction bases left unmatched: 4.

CDR3 nucleotides: TGTGCCAGTAGTCAAACTAGCTTGGGCACCGGGGAGCTGTTTTTT. Its translation: CASSQTSLGTGELFF. The J gene is TRBJ2-2, the V gene TRBV19; TRBD2 is a possible D gene (6 bases). The CDR3 is made up of 15 amino acids. The V gene lost 5 bases and the J gene lost 4 bases, with 14 bases spanning the gap. Germline CDR1 and CDR2: LNHDA and SQIVND (reference sequence).

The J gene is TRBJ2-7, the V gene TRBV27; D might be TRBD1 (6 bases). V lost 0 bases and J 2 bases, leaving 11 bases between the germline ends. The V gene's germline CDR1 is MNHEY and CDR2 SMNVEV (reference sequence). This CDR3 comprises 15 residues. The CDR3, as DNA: TGTGCCAGCAGTTTATCGGGGGCCGCCGCCTACGAGCAGTACTTC. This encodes CASSLSGAAAYEQYF.

The CDR3 DNA follows: TGCGCCAGCAGCTTGGGGGCAGGACGCACCGGGGAGCTGTTTTTT. This codes for CASSLGAGRTGELFF. This chain joins TRBV5-1 and TRBJ2-2, with unresolved D. V dropped 0 bases and J dropped 4 bases, with 10 bases sitting between them. The CDR3 spans 15 residues. The germline V gene encodes CDR1 SGHRS and CDR2 YFSETQ.

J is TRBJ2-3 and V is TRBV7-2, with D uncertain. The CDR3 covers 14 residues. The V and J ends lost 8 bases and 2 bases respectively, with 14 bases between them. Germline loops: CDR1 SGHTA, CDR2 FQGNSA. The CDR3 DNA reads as TGTGCCAGCCTTTCCGGAGTAACCACAGATACGCAGTATTTT. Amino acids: CASLSGVTTDTQYF.

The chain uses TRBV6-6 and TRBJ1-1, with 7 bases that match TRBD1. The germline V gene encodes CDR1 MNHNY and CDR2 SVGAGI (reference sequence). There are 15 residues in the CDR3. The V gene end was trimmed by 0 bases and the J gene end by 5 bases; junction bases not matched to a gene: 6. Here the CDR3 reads CASSYSEGAGTEAFF. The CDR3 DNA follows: TGTGCCAGCAGTTACTCTGAGGGGGCAGGAACTGAAGCTTTCTTT.

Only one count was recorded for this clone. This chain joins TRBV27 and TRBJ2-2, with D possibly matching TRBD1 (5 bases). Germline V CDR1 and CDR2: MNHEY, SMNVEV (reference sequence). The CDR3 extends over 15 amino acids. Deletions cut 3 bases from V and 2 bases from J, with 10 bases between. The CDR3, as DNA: TGTGCCAGCAGTTTCGACAGCCTAAACACCGGGGAGCTGTTTTTT. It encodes CASSFDSLNTGELFF.

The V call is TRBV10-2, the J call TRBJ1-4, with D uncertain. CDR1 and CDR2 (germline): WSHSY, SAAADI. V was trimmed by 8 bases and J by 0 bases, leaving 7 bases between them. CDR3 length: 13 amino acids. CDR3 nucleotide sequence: TGCGCCAGCCAACCTACAACTAATGAAAAACTGTTTTTT. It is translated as CASQPTTNEKLFF.

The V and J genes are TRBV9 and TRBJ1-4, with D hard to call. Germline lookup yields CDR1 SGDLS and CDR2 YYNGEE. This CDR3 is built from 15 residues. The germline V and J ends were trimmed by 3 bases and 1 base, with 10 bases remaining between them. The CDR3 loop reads CASSEEDGTNEKLFF. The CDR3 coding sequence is TGTGCCAGCAGCGAAGAGGACGGAACTAATGAAAAACTGTTTTTT.

CDR3 nucleotides: TGTGCCAGCAGCCAGAGGTTCCCGACCTCCTACAATGAGCAGTTCTTC. The encoded protein is CASSQRFPTSYNEQFF. The genes are TRBV14 and TRBJ2-1; unclear D gene. CDR3 length equals 16 residues. Trimming pared 3 bases from V and 0 bases from J, leaving 12 bases between. The germline gives CDR1 SGHDN, CDR2 FVKESK.

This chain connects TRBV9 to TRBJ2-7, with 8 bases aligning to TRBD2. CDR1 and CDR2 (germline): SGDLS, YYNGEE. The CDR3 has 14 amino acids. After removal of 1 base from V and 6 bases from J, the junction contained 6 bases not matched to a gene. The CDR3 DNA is TGTGCCAGCAGCGTATCCGGCGGGAGGACCGAGCAGTACTTC. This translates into CASSVSGGRTEQYF.

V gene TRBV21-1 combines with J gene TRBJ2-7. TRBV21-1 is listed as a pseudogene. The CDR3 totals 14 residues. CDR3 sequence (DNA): TGTGCCAGCGCTAACCCCGGGCCTACATACGAGCAGTACTTC. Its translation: CASANPGPTYEQYF.

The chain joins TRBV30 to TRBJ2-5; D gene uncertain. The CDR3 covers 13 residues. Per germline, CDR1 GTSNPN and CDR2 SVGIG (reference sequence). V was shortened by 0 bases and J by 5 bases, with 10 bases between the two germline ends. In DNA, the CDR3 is TGTGCCTGGAGTGTAGGTGGGTGGGAGACCCAGTACTTC. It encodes CAWSVGGWETQYF.

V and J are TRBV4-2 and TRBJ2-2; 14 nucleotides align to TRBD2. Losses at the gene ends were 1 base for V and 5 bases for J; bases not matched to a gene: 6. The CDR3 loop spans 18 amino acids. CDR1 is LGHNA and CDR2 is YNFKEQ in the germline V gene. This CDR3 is CASSQAGTSGGGTGELFF. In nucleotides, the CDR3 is TGTGCCAGCAGCCAAGCCGGGACTAGCGGGGGTGGAACCGGGGAGCTGTTTTTT.

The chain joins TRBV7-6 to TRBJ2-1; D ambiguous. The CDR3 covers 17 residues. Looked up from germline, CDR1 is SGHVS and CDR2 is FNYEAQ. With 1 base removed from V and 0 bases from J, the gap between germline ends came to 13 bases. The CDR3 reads CASSLVVGYSSYNEQFF. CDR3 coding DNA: TGTGCCAGCAGCTTAGTAGTGGGATATAGCTCCTACAATGAGCAGTTCTTC.

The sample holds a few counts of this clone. The CDR3 sequence: CASSLGRVTEAFF. The CDR3 nucleotides are TGTGCCAGCAGCTTAGGGCGAGTCACTGAAGCTTTCTTT. The rearrangement uses TRBV7-8 and TRBJ1-1; D not resolved. With 1 base removed from V and 4 bases from J, the gap between germline ends came to 7 bases. The CDR3 loop spans 13 amino acids. Germline CDR1 is SGHVS and CDR2 is FQNEAQ.

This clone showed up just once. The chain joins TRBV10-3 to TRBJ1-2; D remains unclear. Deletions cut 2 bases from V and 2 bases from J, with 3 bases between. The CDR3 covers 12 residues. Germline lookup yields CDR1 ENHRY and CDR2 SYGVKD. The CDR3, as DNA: TGTGCCATCAGTGAGGCAAACTATGGCTACACCTTC. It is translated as CAISEANYGYTF.

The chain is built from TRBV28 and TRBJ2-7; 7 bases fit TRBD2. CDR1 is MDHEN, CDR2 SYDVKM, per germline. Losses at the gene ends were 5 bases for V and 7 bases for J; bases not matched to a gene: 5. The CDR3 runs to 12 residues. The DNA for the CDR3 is TGTGCCAGCAGTCTACTAGCGAGGGAGCAGTACTTC. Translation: CASSLLAREQYF.

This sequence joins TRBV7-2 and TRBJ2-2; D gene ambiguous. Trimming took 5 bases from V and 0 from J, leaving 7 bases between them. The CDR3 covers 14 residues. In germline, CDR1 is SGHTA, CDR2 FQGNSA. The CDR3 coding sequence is TGTGCCAGCAGCATCCCCCCGAACACCGGGGAGCTGTTTTTT. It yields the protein CASSIPPNTGELFF.

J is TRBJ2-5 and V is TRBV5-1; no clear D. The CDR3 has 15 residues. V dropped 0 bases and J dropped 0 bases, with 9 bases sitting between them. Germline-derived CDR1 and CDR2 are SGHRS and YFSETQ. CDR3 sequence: CASSLEGGHQETQYF. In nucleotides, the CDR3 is TGCGCCAGCAGCTTGGAAGGCGGCCACCAAGAGACCCAGTACTTC.

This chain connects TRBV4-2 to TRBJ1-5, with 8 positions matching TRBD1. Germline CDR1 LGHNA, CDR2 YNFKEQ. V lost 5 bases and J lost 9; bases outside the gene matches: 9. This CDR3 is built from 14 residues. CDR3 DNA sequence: TGTGCCAGCAGCTTGACAGGGGATGGACGGCCCCAGCATTTT. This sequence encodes CASSLTGDGRPQHF.

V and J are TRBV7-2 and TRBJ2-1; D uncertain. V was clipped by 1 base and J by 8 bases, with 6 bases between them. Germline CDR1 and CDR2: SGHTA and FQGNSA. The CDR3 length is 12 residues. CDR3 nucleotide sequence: TGTGCCAGCAGCTTAGAGCACCATGAGCAGTTCTTC. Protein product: CASSLEHHEQFF.

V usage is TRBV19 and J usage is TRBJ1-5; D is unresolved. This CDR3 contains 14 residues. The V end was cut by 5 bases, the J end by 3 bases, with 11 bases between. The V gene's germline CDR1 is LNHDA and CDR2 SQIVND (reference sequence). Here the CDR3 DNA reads TGTGCCAGTAGTCCCACAGTAGACAATCAGCCCCAGCATTTT. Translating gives CASSPTVDNQPQHF.

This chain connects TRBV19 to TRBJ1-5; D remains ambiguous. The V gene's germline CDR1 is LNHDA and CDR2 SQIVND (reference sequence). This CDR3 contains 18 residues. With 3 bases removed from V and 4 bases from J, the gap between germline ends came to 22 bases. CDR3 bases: TGTGCCAGTAGTATCGGTCGAGGGCTTTTGGGCTTGAATCAGCCCCAGCATTTT. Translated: CASSIGRGLLGLNQPQHF.

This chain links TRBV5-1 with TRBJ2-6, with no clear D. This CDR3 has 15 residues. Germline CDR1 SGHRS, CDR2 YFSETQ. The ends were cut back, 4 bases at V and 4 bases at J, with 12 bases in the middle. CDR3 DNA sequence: TGCGCCAGCAGCGTGGACCATGGCGGGGCCAACGTCCTGACTTTC. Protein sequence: CASSVDHGGANVLTF.